The rows below give T cell receptor beta chains drawn from one sample of a study of T cell repertoires in cytomegalovirus infection. TCRdb recomputed calls from the reads with MiXCR, one row per CDR3 protein. The table lists more than 400,000 distinct CDR3 sequences, 26% of them singletons. The sequenced material came from PBMCs. These receptors were collected from a human donor in good health (CMV status not recorded). Some clones in this sample may be carry-over from other donors' samples. CDR3s include the opening cysteine and the closing phenylalanine or tryptophan. D genes are given only for firm matches. Only some rows state a clone size, as once, few, many or a class for expanded clones.

abundance,j_gene,d_gene,v_gene,CDR3aa,CDR3nt
many,TRBJ1-6,-,TRBV6-6,CASSAPGGNSPLHF,TGTGCCAGCAGTGCCCCGGGGGGGAATTCACCCCTCCACTTT
-,TRBJ1-1,TRBD1,TRBV20-1,CSALDRVNTEAFF,TGCAGTGCACTCGACAGGGTGAACACTGAAGCTTTCTTT
-,TRBJ2-7,-,TRBV28,CASSLYQGFYEQYF,TGTGCCAGCAGTTTATATCAGGGTTTCTACGAGCAGTACTTC
many,TRBJ1-1,-,TRBV7-6,CASSLVPGRPMNTEAFF,TGTGCCAGCAGCTTAGTGCCGGGACGGCCCATGAACACTGAAGCTTTCTTT
-,TRBJ2-1,TRBD2,TRBV4-1,CASRRLAIDNEQFF,TGCGCCAGCAGACGACTAGCGATAGACAATGAGCAGTTCTTC
-,TRBJ2-3,-,TRBV29-1,CSGTRTDTQYF,TGCAGCGGAACCCGCACAGATACGCAGTATTTT
-,TRBJ2-4,TRBD1,TRBV7-2,CASSYTGVKNIQYF,TGTGCCAGCAGCTATACAGGGGTGAAAAACATTCAGTACTTC
-,TRBJ2-4,TRBD2,TRBV6-2/TRBV6-3,CASSYLRAGGPGIQYF,TGTGCCAGCAGTTACCTCCGAGCGGGAGGGCCAGGCATTCAGTACTTC
-,TRBJ2-1,-,TRBV10-2,CASSESGLHHEQFF,TGCGCCAGCAGTGAGTCGGGACTGCATCATGAGCAGTTCTTC
few,TRBJ1-1,-,TRBV7-3,CASNRRGHLNTEAFF,TGTGCCAGCAACCGTAGGGGACACCTGAACACTGAAGCTTTCTTT
many,TRBJ2-1,-,TRBV7-2,CASTLSQNSYNEQFF,TGTGCCAGCACCCTAAGTCAGAATTCCTACAATGAGCAGTTCTTC
-,TRBJ2-2,TRBD2,TRBV19,CASRLAGINTGELFF,TGTGCCAGTAGACTAGCGGGCATAAACACCGGGGAGCTGTTTTTT
-,TRBJ2-1,-,TRBV12-5,CASAPGSYSYNEQFF,TGTGCTAGTGCCCCCGGGTCCTACTCCTACAATGAGCAGTTCTTC
few,TRBJ2-7,-,TRBV10-3,CAISESSSNKYEQYF,TGTGCCATCAGTGAGTCATCCTCTAATAAATACGAGCAGTACTTC
-,TRBJ2-1,-,TRBV29-1,CSVLGASSTYNEQFF,TGCAGCGTATTAGGGGCGTCCTCTACCTACAATGAGCAGTTCTTC
many,TRBJ2-3,-,TRBV7-6,CASSLQGSTSDTQYF,TGTGCCAGCAGCTTACAGGGATCTACTTCAGATACGCAGTATTTT
-,TRBJ1-4,-,TRBV7-2,CASSLGGIAEKLFF,TGTGCCAGCAGCTTAGGCGGGATAGCTGAAAAACTGTTTTTT
-,TRBJ2-4,-,TRBV3-1,CASSPEGNIQYF,TGTGCCAGCAGTCCGGAGGGGAACATTCAGTACTTC
few,TRBJ1-5,-,TRBV7-2,CASSSRGSQPQHF,TGTGCCAGCAGCTCCAGGGGCTCCCAGCCCCAGCATTTT
-,TRBJ2-1,TRBD1,TRBV2,CASSTPRDRGGNEQFF,TGTGCCAGCAGTACCCCCCGGGACAGGGGAGGCAATGAGCAGTTCTTC
many,TRBJ1-3,-,TRBV7-2,CASSFQGSSGNTIYF,TGTGCCAGCAGCTTTCAGGGGAGCTCTGGAAACACCATATATTTT
-,TRBJ2-3,TRBD2,TRBV20-1,CSARTREREATDTQYF,TGCAGTGCTAGAACCAGAGAGCGGGAGGCTACAGATACGCAGTATTTT
many,TRBJ2-4,-,TRBV6-2/TRBV6-3,CASSPSQGNPLAKNIQYF,TGTGCCAGCAGTCCCTCGCAGGGGAACCCTCTAGCCAAAAACATTCAGTACTTC
few,TRBJ1-6,-,TRBV6-5,CASQIQGYNSPLHF,TGTGCCAGTCAGATACAGGGTTATAATTCACCCCTCCACTTT
few,TRBJ2-7,-,TRBV6-2/TRBV6-3,CASKRGTYEQYF,TGTGCCAGCAAGAGGGGGACCTACGAGCAGTACTTC
many,TRBJ1-1,TRBD1,TRBV12-3/TRBV12-4,CASSPPWGQMNTEAFF,TGTGCCAGCAGCCCTCCCTGGGGACAGATGAACACTGAAGCTTTCTTT
-,TRBJ2-2,-,TRBV12-3/TRBV12-4,CASSSDAAGELFF,TGTGCCAGCAGCTCTGACGCCGCCGGGGAGCTGTTTTTT
few,TRBJ2-5,-,TRBV20-1,CSAPKDGWAGTQYF,TGCAGTGCTCCAAAGGATGGATGGGCAGGGACCCAGTACTTC
-,TRBJ2-7,-,TRBV7-2,CASSLAGAGQYF,TGTGCCAGCAGCTTAGCCGGGGCAGGGCAGTACTTC